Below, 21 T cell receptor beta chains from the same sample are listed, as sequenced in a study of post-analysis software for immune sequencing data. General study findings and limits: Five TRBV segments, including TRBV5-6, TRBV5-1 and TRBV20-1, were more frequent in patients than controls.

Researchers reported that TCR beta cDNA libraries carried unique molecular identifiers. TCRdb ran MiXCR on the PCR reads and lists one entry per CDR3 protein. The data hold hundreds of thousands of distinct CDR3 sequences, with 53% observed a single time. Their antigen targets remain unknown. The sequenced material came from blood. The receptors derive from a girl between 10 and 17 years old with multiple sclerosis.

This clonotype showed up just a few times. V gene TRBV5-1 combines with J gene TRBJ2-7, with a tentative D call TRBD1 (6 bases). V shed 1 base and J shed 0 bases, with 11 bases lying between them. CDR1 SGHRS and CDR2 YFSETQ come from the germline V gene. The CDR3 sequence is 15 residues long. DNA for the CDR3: TGCGCCAGCAGCTTGCTAGGACAGCCCTCCTACGAGCAGTACTTC. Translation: CASSLLGQPSYEQYF.

The CDR3 nucleotides read TGTGCCAGCAGTTTGTCACAGGGGGGGATACTCTATGGCTACACCTTC. Translated: CASSLSQGGILYGYTF. The genes are TRBV12-3 or TRBV12-4 and TRBJ1-2; TRBD1 aligns across 8 bases. Losses at the gene ends were 3 bases for V and 4 bases for J; bases not matched to a gene: 10. CDR3 size: 16 residues.

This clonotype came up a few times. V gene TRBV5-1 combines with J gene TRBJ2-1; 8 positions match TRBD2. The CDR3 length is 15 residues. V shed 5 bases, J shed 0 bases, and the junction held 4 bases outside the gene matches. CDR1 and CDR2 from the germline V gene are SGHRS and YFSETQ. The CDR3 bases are TGCGCCAGCAGGCCTACTAGCGGCTCCTACAATGAGCAGTTCTTC. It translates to CASRPTSGSYNEQFF. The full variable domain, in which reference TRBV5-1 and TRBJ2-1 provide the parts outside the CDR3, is KAGVTQTPRYLIKTRGQQVTLSCSPISGHRSVSWYQQTPGQGLQFLFEYFSETQRNKGNFPGRFSGRQFSNSRSEMNVSTLELGDSALYLCASRPTSGSYNEQFFGPGTRLTVL.

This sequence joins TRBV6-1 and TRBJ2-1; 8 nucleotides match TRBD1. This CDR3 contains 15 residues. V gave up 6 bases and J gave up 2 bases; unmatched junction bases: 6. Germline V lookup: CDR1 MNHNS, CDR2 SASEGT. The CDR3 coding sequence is TGTGCCAGCAGCATACAGGGGGTCACCTACAATGAGCAGTTCTTC. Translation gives CASSIQGVTYNEQFF.

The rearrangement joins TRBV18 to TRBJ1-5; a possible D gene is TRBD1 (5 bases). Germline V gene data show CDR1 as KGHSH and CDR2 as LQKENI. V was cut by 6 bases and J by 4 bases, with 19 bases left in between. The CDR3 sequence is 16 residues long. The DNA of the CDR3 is TGTGCCAGCTCCCCGGGGCCAGTGGCCACGAATCAGCCCCAGCATTTT. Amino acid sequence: CASSPGPVATNQPQHF.

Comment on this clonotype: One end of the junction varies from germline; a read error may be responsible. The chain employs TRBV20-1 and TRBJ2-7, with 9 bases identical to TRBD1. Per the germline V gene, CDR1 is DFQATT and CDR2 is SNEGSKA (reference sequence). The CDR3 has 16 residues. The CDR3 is CRARPKPGQGTYEQYF. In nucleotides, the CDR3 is TGCCGTGCTAGACCCAAGCCGGGACAGGGAACCTACGAGCAGTACTTC.

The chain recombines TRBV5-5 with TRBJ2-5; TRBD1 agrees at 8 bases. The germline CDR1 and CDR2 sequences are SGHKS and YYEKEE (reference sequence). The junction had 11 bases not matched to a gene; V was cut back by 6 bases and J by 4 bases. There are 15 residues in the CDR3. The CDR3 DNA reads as TGTGCCAGCACCCAAACGACAGGGGCGGGAGAGACCCAGTACTTC. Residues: CASTQTTGAGETQYF.

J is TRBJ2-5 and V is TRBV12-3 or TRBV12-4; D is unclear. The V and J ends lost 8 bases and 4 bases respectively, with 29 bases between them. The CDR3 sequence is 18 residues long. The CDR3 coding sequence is TGTGCCAGCGGATTCACCCCACCGGCCAACCCGCAGAGAGAGACCCAGTACTTC. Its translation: CASGFTPPANPQRETQYF.

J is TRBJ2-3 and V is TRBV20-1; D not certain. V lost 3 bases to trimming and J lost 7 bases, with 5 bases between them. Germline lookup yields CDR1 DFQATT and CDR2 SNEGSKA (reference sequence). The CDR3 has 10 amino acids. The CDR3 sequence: CSASMNTQYF. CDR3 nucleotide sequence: TGCAGTGCTAGCATGAATACGCAGTATTTT.

The CDR3 spells CSVVRQGDNEQFF. CDR3 in DNA: TGCAGCGTTGTAAGGCAGGGGGACAATGAGCAGTTCTTC. This chain links TRBV29-1 with TRBJ2-1, with 7 bases fitting TRBD1. The V segment lost 4 bases and the J segment 5 bases; nucleotides outside the gene matches: 5. The CDR3 is made up of 13 amino acids. Germline CDR1 and CDR2: SQVTM and ANQGSEA.

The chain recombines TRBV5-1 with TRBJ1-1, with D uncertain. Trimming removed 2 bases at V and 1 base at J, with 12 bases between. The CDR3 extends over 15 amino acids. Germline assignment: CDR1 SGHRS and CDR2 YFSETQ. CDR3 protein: CASSFGANSNTEAFF. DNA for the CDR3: TGCGCCAGCAGCTTCGGAGCTAACTCGAACACTGAAGCTTTCTTT.

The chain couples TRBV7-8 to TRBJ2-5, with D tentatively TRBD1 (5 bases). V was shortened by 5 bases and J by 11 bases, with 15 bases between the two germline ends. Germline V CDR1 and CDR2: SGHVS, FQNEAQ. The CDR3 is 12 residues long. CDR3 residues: CASSHEQVKQYF. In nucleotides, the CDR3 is TGTGCCAGCAGCCATGAACAGGTGAAGCAGTACTTC.

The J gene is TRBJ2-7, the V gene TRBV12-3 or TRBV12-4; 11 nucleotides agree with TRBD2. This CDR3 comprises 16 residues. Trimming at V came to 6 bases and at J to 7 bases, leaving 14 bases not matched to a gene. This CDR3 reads CASRTGFSGRAGEQYF. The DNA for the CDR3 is TGTGCCAGCAGGACCGGCTTTAGCGGGAGGGCGGGGGAGCAGTACTTC.

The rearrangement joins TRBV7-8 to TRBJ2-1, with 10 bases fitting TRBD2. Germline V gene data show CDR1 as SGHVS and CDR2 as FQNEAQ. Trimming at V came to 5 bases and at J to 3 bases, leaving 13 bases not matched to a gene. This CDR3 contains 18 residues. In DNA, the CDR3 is TGTGCCAGCAGCCCAGAACCTCCCCTAGCGGGAGTCTACAATGAGCAGTTCTTC. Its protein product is CASSPEPPLAGVYNEQFF.

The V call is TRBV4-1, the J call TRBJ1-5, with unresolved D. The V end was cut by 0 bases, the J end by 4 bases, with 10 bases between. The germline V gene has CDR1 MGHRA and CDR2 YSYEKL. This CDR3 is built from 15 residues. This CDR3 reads CASSQEGGLNQPQHF. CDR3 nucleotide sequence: TGCGCCAGCAGCCAAGAAGGCGGTTTGAATCAGCCCCAGCATTTT.

The CDR3 is CASSLGRGKASGELFF. CDR3 in DNA: TGTGCCAGCAGCTTAGGCAGGGGTAAAGCGTCCGGGGAGCTGTTTTTT. V usage is TRBV7-2 and J usage is TRBJ2-2, with D perhaps TRBD1 (6 bases). The V end was cut by 1 base, the J end by 6 bases, with 15 bases between. The CDR3 runs to 16 residues. Germline assignment: CDR1 SGHTA and CDR2 FQGNSA. Full variable domain (missing parts from reference TRBV7-2 and TRBJ2-2): GAGVSQSPSNKVTEKGKDVELRCDPISGHTALYWYRQSLGQGLEFLIYFQGNSAPDKSGLPSDRFSAERTGGSVSTLTIQRTQQEDSAVYLCASSLGRGKASGELFFGEGSRLTVL.

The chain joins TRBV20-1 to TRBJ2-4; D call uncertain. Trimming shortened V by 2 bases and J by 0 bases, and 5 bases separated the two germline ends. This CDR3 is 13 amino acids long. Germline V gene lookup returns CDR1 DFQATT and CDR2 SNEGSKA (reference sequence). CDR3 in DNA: TGCAGTGCTAGAAGGGTAGCCAAAAACATTCAGTACTTC. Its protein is CSARRVAKNIQYF.

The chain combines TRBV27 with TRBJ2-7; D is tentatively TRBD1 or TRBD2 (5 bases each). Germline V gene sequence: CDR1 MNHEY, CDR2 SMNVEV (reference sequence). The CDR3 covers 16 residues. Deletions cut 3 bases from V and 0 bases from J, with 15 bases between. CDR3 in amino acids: CASSFIGTGLSYEQYF. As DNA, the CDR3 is TGTGCCAGCAGTTTTATCGGCACAGGACTCTCCTACGAGCAGTACTTC.

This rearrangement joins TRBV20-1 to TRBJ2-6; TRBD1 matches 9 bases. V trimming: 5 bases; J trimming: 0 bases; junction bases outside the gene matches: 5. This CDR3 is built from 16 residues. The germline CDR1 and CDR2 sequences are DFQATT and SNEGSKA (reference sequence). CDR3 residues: CSALDRGNSGANVLTF. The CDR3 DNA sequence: TGCAGTGCTCTTGACAGGGGGAACTCTGGGGCCAACGTCCTGACTTTC.

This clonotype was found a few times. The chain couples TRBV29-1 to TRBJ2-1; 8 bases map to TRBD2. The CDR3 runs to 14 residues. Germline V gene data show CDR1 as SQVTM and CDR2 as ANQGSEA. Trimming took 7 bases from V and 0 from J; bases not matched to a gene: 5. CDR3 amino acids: CSETSGSSYNEQFF. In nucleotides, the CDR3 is TGCAGCGAAACAAGCGGGAGCTCCTACAATGAGCAGTTCTTC.

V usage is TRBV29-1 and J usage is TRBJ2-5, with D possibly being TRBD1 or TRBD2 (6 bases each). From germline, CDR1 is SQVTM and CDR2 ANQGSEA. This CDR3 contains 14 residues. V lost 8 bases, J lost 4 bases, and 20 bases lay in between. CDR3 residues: CSIIQGGNLETQYF. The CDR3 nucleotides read TGCAGCATCATACAGGGAGGAAATTTAGAGACCCAGTACTTC.